Sequencing of this TCR beta chain was carried out in a study of blood T cell repertoires in COVID-19 (dated by TCRdb to 2018 to 2020). About the full investigation: Samples from collaborators originated in the United States, Italy and Spain and spanned both the acute and convalescent phases of COVID-19. The material from the prospective study consisted of cDNA or gDNA derived from T cells, B-cell-depleted T cells, or PBMCs. The dataset comprised deeply sampled blood TCRbeta repertoires from subjects exposed to, actively infected with, or recovered from COVID-19. The repertoires were released in a freely available public database intended as a resource for research on the immune response to SARS-CoV-2. The samples were drawn from two sources: the first 160 participants of the ongoing ImmuneRACE study, and 1,000 to 1,500 subjects contributed by 6 global collaborators. A de-identified subject ID, COVID-19 status, age in years and sex were almost always included in the sample metadata. Where HLA class I and class II types were available, the types were taken from metadata supplied by the sample provider, not from assay-based typing.

The paper's findings and limits, for the study overall: The quantity of clinical and demographic metadata differed by source and by participant and was supplied without curation.

TCRbeta CDR3 regions were amplified from genomic DNA by means of the immunoSEQ Assay, a bias-controlled multiplex PCR. The study's own analysis went as follows. The number of nucleated cells in each sample was estimated from the amplification of reference gene primers within the assay. To quantify the absolute abundance of each unique TCRbeta CDR3 rearrangement, sequence reads were collapsed and filtered. For each sample, productive Simpson clonality was calculated as the square root of Simpson's diversity index across productive rearrangements. The clones in this table, taken by TCRdb from immuneACCESS, are in-frame only. Not every clone is retained; where verified, under half of the shortfall comes from an unresolved V gene, and the cause of the rest is unknown. V, J and clone size derive from that table, while D and trimming were established from the DNA sequence. Across this sample there are 150,000 to 200,000 clones, with around four fifths seen only once. Roughly 17% of the sample is held by the ten biggest clonotypes.

In the prospective study, participants were roughly 18 to 100 years old, resided in about 25 geographic areas of the United States, and were enrolled through a virtual design. In the prospective study, cohorts were assigned on the basis of participant-reported clinical history obtained from a screening survey and a study questionnaire. Recovered participants in ImmuneRACE Cohort 3 were defined by two consecutive negative NP/OP PCR tests, clearance by a healthcare professional, or resolution of symptoms. In the prospective study, mobile phlebotomists collected whole blood, serum and a nasopharyngeal or oropharyngeal swab from each participant. Additional blood draws and questionnaires over a 2-month period could optionally be provided by prospective study participants. Prospective study blood samples were shipped either frozen or at room temperature before DNA extraction. CDR1 and CDR2 were assigned from the germline V gene (reference sequence) as LNHDA and SQIVND. Spanning cysteine to phenylalanine, the CDR3 consists of 14 amino acids. Of the read, only the CDR3 DNA is kept; its 42 bases are in frame from base 1.

Notes on this clone: Its cognate antigen has yet to be identified. A read error may account for a junction end that differs from germline.

The origin of this receptor is a woman in her fifties or sixties who had recovered from COVID-19. Sequencing was performed on PBMCs or T cells enriched from blood (not recorded which). Rearrangement joined TRBV19 to TRBJ2-1; TRBD2 lines up with 9 middle nucleotides. The CDR3 here reads CASSMGGRAAEQFF. Here is the DNA: TGTGCCAGCAGTATGGGCGGGAGGGCCGCTGAGCAGTTCTTC. Here the CDR3 is joined to the reference TRBV19 and TRBJ2-1 genes, and the full variable domain is: DGGITQSPKYLFRKEGQNVTLSCEQNLNHDAMYWYRQDPGQGLRLIYYSQIVNDFQKGDIAEGYSVSREKKESFPLTVTSAQKNPTAFYLCASSMGGRAAEQFFGPGTRLTVL.